These T cell receptor beta chains were read from a single sample in a study of blood T cell repertoires in COVID-19. Generated by immunoSEQ multiplex PCR, the TCRdb table keeps only in-frame clones and is missing some. The sample lists about 190,000 clones, around 91% occurring once. The specimen was peripheral blood. The receptors were gathered from a man between 45 and 60 years old with acute or convalescent COVID-19. Both conserved end residues are part of each CDR3. The order of the fields is V gene, J gene, D gene, clone size, CDR3 protein, CDR3 DNA. The D gene is left open where the match is weak. The size of a clone is reported for some rows only, either as once, few or many, or as a class for expanded clones.

V: TRBV5-6
J: TRBJ1-6
D: .
size: once
CDR3: CASSLFSGEDSPLHF
DNA: TGTGCCAGCAGCTTGTTTTCGGGGGAAGATTCACCCCTCCACTTT

V: TRBV7-6
J: TRBJ1-5
D: TRBD1
size: .
CDR3: CASSPGTGVLQPQHF
DNA: TGTGCCAGCAGCCCCGGGACAGGGGTTCTTCAGCCCCAGCATTTT

V: TRBV19
J: TRBJ1-5
D: .
size: .
CDR3: CASSWQGRQPQHF
DNA: TGTGCCAGTAGTTGGCAGGGGCGACAGCCCCAGCATTTT

V: TRBV12-5
J: TRBJ1-1
D: TRBD1
size: .
CDR3: CASGLYGQVITEAFF
DNA: TGTGCTAGTGGTTTGTACGGACAGGTGATCACTGAAGCTTTCTTT

V: TRBV9
J: TRBJ2-3
D: TRBD2
size: .
CDR3: CASSVAASGYTDTQYF
DNA: TGTGCCAGCAGCGTAGCGGCTAGCGGATACACAGATACGCAGTATTTT

V: TRBV7-3
J: TRBJ1-2
D: TRBD1
size: .
CDR3: CASSFPDTDRGSNYGYTF
DNA: TGTGCCAGCAGCTTCCCAGACACGGACAGGGGGTCTAACTATGGCTACACCTTC

V: TRBV4-1
J: TRBJ1-3
D: .
size: .
CDR3: CASSQDRTTGNTIYF
DNA: TGCGCCAGCAGCCAAGACCGGACTACTGGAAACACCATATATTTT

V: TRBV4-1
J: TRBJ1-5
D: TRBD1
size: .
CDR3: CASSHEDRTGGLGNQPQHF
DNA: TGCGCCAGCAGCCATGAGGATCGGACAGGGGGTCTTGGGAATCAGCCCCAGCATTTT

V: TRBV6-6
J: TRBJ1-2
D: .
size: .
CDR3: CASSGTPIYGYTF
DNA: TGTGCCAGCAGCGGTACTCCGATCTATGGCTACACCTTC

V: TRBV5-4
J: TRBJ2-7
D: TRBD2
size: .
CDR3: CASSPGTSGAAQYF
DNA: TGTGCCAGCAGCCCGGGGACTAGCGGGGCCGCCCAGTACTTC

V: TRBV14
J: TRBJ2-1
D: .
size: .
CDR3: CASSQARFSYNEQFF
DNA: TGTGCCAGCAGCCAAGCCCGTTTCTCCTACAATGAGCAGTTCTTC

V: TRBV4-1
J: TRBJ1-5
D: .
size: once
CDR3: CASSHGGGAYSNQPQHF
DNA: TGCGCCAGCAGCCACGGTGGGGGGGCTTATAGCAATCAGCCCCAGCATTTT

V: TRBV30
J: TRBJ1-6
D: .
size: .
CDR3: CAWGEGSRNSPLHF
DNA: TGTGCCTGGGGGGAGGGCAGCAGAAATTCACCCCTCCACTTT

V: TRBV7-3
J: TRBJ2-1
D: .
size: .
CDR3: CASSLGSGVLDNEQFF
DNA: TGTGCCAGCAGCTTAGGGTCGGGGGTCTTAGACAATGAGCAGTTCTTC

V: TRBV4-1
J: TRBJ2-3
D: TRBD1
size: .
CDR3: CASSLGQARGDTQYF
DNA: TGCGCCAGCAGCCTCGGACAGGCTAGGGGAGATACGCAGTATTTT

V: TRBV6-5
J: TRBJ1-1
D: .
size: .
CDR3: CASSFYRDTEAFF
DNA: TGTGCCAGCAGTTTCTACAGGGACACTGAAGCTTTCTTT

V: TRBV4-1
J: TRBJ2-1
D: .
size: .
CDR3: CASSQGGGGRTYNEQFF
DNA: TGCGCCAGCAGCCAAGGAGGGGGCGGGAGGACCTACAATGAGCAGTTCTTC

V: TRBV5-1
J: TRBJ1-2
D: .
size: .
CDR3: CASSPRGDYGYTF
DNA: TGCGCCAGCAGCCCCCGGGGGGACTATGGCTACACCTTC

V: TRBV4-1
J: TRBJ2-1
D: TRBD1
size: .
CDR3: CASSQDPLGTVANEQFF
DNA: TGCGCCAGCAGCCAAGATCCCTTGGGGACAGTTGCCAATGAGCAGTTCTTC

V: TRBV7-2
J: TRBJ2-5
D: .
size: .
CDR3: CASSLVAEETQYF
DNA: TGTGCCAGCAGCCTCGTGGCGGAAGAGACCCAGTACTTC

V: TRBV9
J: TRBJ1-1
D: TRBD1
size: .
CDR3: CASSGGDRALNTEAFF
DNA: TGTGCCAGCAGCGGGGGGGACAGGGCTCTGAACACTGAAGCTTTCTTT

V: TRBV5-5
J: TRBJ2-5
D: TRBD2
size: .
CDR3: CASSYLGLAGQETQYF
DNA: TGTGCCAGCAGCTACCTGGGACTAGCGGGCCAAGAGACCCAGTACTTC

V: TRBV20-1
J: TRBJ2-3
D: TRBD2
size: .
CDR3: CSASLAGATDTQYF
DNA: TGCAGTGCTAGTCTAGCGGGAGCCACAGATACGCAGTATTTT

V: TRBV5-1
J: TRBJ2-7
D: .
size: .
CDR3: CASMFSIGQIYEQYF
DNA: TGCGCCAGCATGTTCTCGATTGGACAGATCTACGAGCAGTACTTC

V: TRBV3-1/TRBV3-2
J: TRBJ2-2
D: TRBD2
size: few
CDR3: CASSQDTGGTHTGELFF
DNA: TGTGCCAGCAGCCAAGATACCGGGGGGACCCACACCGGGGAGCTGTTTTTT

V: TRBV5-6
J: TRBJ2-5
D: TRBD1
size: once
CDR3: CASSLSGVLGGGETQYF
DNA: TGTGCCAGCAGCTTGTCTGGCGTGCTAGGGGGCGGAGAGACCCAGTACTTC

V: TRBV7-6
J: TRBJ2-3
D: .
size: .
CDR3: CASSLGAPVGTDTQYF
DNA: TGTGCCAGCAGCTTAGGAGCCCCGGTAGGCACAGATACGCAGTATTTT

V: TRBV5-1
J: TRBJ2-5
D: .
size: .
CDR3: CASSLQGVIQETQYF
DNA: TGCGCCAGCAGCTTGCAAGGGGTTATACAAGAGACCCAGTACTTC

V: TRBV7-8
J: TRBJ2-3
D: TRBD2
size: once
CDR3: CASSLAFGGSSTDTQYF
DNA: TGTGCCAGCAGCTTAGCATTCGGGGGGAGCAGCACAGATACGCAGTATTTT

V: TRBV28
J: TRBJ2-5
D: TRBD2
size: .
CDR3: CASSPGATSGSQETQYF
DNA: TGTGCCAGCAGTCCGGGGGCGACTAGCGGGAGTCAAGAGACCCAGTACTTC

V: TRBV28
J: TRBJ2-3
D: .
size: once
CDR3: CASSSRLRGTDTQYF
DNA: TGTGCCAGCAGCAGTCGACTCCGCGGCACAGATACGCAGTATTTT

V: TRBV28
J: TRBJ1-1
D: TRBD1
size: .
CDR3: CASSSPTGGNTEAFF
DNA: TGTGCCAGCAGTTCACCGACAGGGGGGAACACTGAAGCTTTCTTT

V: TRBV30
J: TRBJ1-2
D: .
size: .
CDR3: CAWSVPLDYGYTF
DNA: TGTGCCTGGAGTGTCCCGCTAGACTATGGCTACACCTTC

V: TRBV28
J: TRBJ2-1
D: .
size: once
CDR3: CASSDPMMGRYNEQFF
DNA: TGTGCCAGCAGTGACCCAATGATGGGCAGGTACAATGAGCAGTTCTTC

V: TRBV7-8
J: TRBJ2-2
D: TRBD2
size: once
CDR3: CASSLLTSGAGTGELFF
DNA: TGTGCCAGCAGCCTCCTGACTAGCGGGGCGGGCACCGGGGAGCTGTTTTTT

V: TRBV28
J: TRBJ1-2
D: .
size: .
CDR3: CASSLTGIGYTF
DNA: TGTGCCAGCAGTTTAACAGGGATCGGCTACACCTTC

V: TRBV18
J: TRBJ1-1
D: .
size: .
CDR3: CASSPSGNTEAFF
DNA: TGTGCCAGCTCACCATCAGGGAACACTGAAGCTTTCTTT

V: TRBV7-8
J: TRBJ1-3
D: .
size: .
CDR3: CASSFLSGNTIYF
DNA: TGTGCCAGCAGCTTCCTCTCTGGAAACACCATATATTTT

V: TRBV19
J: TRBJ1-2
D: .
size: .
CDR3: CASSPGLPRDYGYTF
DNA: TGTGCCAGTAGCCCCGGACTGCCGCGTGACTATGGCTACACCTTC

V: TRBV15
J: TRBJ2-6
D: .
size: .
CDR3: CATSRDLQGISGANVLTF
DNA: TGTGCCACCAGCAGAGATCTACAGGGTATCTCTGGGGCCAACGTCCTGACTTTC

V: TRBV30
J: TRBJ2-1
D: .
size: .
CDR3: CAWIARDLSYNEQFF
DNA: TGTGCCTGGATCGCGCGGGACCTCTCCTACAATGAGCAGTTCTTC

V: TRBV9
J: TRBJ2-7
D: TRBD2
size: .
CDR3: CASSASTSGSIHEQYF
DNA: TGTGCCAGCAGCGCTTCGACTAGCGGGAGTATCCACGAGCAGTACTTC

V: TRBV19
J: TRBJ1-5
D: .
size: .
CDR3: CASTTIGGSNQPQHF
DNA: TGTGCCAGTACAACAATAGGGGGTAGCAATCAGCCCCAGCATTTT

V: TRBV5-4
J: TRBJ1-2
D: TRBD1
size: .
CDR3: CASSGLDRVDGYTF
DNA: TGTGCCAGCAGCGGACTGGACAGGGTCGATGGCTACACCTTC

V: TRBV7-9
J: TRBJ2-2
D: .
size: .
CDR3: CASTPYRADTGELFF
DNA: TGTGCCAGCACCCCGTACAGGGCGGACACCGGGGAGCTGTTTTTT

V: TRBV6-2/TRBV6-3
J: TRBJ1-5
D: .
size: .
CDR3: CASSYPYNQPQHF
DNA: TGTGCCAGCAGTTACCCGTACAATCAGCCCCAGCATTTT

V: TRBV29-1
J: TRBJ2-1
D: .
size: .
CDR3: CSAGTTDYYNEQFF
DNA: TGCAGCGCCGGGACAACCGATTACTACAATGAGCAGTTCTTC

V: TRBV19
J: TRBJ2-1
D: .
size: once
CDR3: CASSSEKTGPYNEQFF
DNA: TGTGCCAGTAGCAGTGAAAAGACAGGACCCTACAATGAGCAGTTCTTC

V: TRBV28
J: TRBJ1-6
D: .
size: .
CDR3: CASRPPQSSGYNSPLHF
DNA: TGTGCCAGCAGGCCTCCTCAGTCCAGTGGCTATAATTCACCCCTCCACTTT

V: TRBV2
J: TRBJ2-1
D: TRBD2
size: .
CDR3: CASSEGLAGGYNEQFF
DNA: TGTGCCAGCAGTGAAGGACTAGCGGGAGGATACAATGAGCAGTTCTTC

V: TRBV9
J: TRBJ2-1
D: .
size: .
CDR3: CASSVGLQGGYNEQFF
DNA: TGTGCCAGCAGCGTAGGTTTACAGGGGGGGTACAATGAGCAGTTCTTC

V: TRBV9
J: TRBJ1-3
D: .
size: .
CDR3: CASSGRVSSGNTIYF
DNA: TGTGCCAGCAGCGGCAGGGTATCCTCTGGAAACACCATATATTTT

V: TRBV27
J: TRBJ2-7
D: TRBD2
size: .
CDR3: CASGVLAGGGEQYF
DNA: TGTGCCAGCGGCGTTCTAGCGGGAGGTGGCGAGCAGTACTTC

V: TRBV28
J: TRBJ1-2
D: .
size: .
CDR3: CASKGGAGGYTF
DNA: TGTGCCTCGAAGGGAGGGGCCGGTGGCTACACCTTC